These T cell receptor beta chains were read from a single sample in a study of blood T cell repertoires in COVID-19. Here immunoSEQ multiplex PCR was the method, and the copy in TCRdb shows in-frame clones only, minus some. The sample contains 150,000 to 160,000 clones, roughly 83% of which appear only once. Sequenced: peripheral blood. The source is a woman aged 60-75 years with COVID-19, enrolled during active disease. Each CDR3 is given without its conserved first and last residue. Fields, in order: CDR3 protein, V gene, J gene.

cdr3_aa: ASSLREAEKLF
v_call: TRBV12-3/TRBV12-4
j_call: TRBJ1-4

cdr3_aa: SVHNRGNTEAF
v_call: TRBV29-1
j_call: TRBJ1-1

cdr3_aa: ASRWSDEKLF
v_call: TRBV5-1
j_call: TRBJ1-4

cdr3_aa: ASSGIAGGSTDTQY
v_call: TRBV6-4
j_call: TRBJ2-3

cdr3_aa: ASSSQERNSPLH
v_call: TRBV7-6
j_call: TRBJ1-6

cdr3_aa: ASSALRLAGGFYEQY
v_call: TRBV27
j_call: TRBJ2-7

cdr3_aa: AWSAYFRNNEKLF
v_call: TRBV30
j_call: TRBJ1-4

cdr3_aa: ASSLESGGTEAF
v_call: TRBV5-1
j_call: TRBJ1-1

cdr3_aa: ASSSGGLYGYT
v_call: TRBV5-5
j_call: TRBJ1-2

cdr3_aa: ATAALAAPDTQY
v_call: TRBV19
j_call: TRBJ2-3